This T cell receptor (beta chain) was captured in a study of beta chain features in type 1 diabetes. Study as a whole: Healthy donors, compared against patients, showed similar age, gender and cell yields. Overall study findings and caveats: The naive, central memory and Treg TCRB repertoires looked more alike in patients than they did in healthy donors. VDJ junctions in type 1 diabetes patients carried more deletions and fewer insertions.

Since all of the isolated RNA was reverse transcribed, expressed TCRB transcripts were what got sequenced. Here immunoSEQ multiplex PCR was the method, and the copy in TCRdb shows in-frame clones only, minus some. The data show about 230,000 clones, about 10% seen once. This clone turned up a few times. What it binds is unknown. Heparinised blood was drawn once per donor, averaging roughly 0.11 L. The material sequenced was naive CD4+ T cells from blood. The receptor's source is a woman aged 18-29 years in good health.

The CDR3 region has the DNA TGTGCCAGCAGTGGCCACAGGGGGCCGTCTAATGAAAAACTGTTTTTT. Its protein product is CASSGHRGPSNEKLFF. The chain couples TRBV25-1 to TRBJ1-4; 9 bases are a match to TRBD1. The V segment lost 4 bases and the J segment 3 bases; nucleotides outside the gene matches: 6. The CDR3 runs to 16 residues. Looked up from germline, CDR1 is MGHDK and CDR2 is SYGVNS.